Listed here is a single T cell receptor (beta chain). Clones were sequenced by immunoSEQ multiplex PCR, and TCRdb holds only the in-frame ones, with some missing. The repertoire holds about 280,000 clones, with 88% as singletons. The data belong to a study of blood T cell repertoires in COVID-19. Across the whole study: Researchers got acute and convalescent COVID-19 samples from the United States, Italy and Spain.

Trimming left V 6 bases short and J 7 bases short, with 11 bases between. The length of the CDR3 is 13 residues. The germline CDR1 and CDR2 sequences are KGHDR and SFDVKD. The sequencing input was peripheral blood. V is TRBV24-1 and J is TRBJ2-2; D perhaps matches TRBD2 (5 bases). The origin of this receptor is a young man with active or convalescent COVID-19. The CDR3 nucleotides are TGTGCCACCAGTCGGGGAACGGTCGGGGAGCTGTTTTTT. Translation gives CATSRGTVGELFF.